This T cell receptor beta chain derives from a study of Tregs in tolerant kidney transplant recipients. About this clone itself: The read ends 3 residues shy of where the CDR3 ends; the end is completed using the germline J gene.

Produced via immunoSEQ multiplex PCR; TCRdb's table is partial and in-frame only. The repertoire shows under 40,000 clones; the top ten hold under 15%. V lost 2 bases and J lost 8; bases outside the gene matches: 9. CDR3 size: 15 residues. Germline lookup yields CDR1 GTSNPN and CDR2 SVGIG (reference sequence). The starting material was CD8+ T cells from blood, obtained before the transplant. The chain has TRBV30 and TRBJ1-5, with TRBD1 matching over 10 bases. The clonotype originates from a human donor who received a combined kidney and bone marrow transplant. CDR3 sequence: CAWSRTGGVFEPQHF. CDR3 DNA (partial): TGTGCCTGGAGTAGGACAGGGGGTGTGTTTGAGCCC.